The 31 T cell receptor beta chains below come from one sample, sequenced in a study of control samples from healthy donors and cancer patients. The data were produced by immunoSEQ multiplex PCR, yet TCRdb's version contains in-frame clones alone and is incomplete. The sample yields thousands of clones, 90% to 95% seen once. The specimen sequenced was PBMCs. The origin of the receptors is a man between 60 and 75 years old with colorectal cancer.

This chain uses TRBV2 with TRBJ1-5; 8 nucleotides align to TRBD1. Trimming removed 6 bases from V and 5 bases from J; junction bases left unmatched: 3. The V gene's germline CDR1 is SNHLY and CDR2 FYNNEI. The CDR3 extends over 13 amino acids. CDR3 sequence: CASRTGGDQPQHF. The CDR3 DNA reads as TGTGCCAGCAGAACAGGGGGTGATCAGCCCCAGCATTTT. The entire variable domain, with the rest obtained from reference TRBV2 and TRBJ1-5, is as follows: EPEVTQTPSHQVTQMGQEVILRCVPISNHLYFYWYRQILGQKVEFLVSFYNNEISEKSEIFDDQFSVERPDGSNFTLKIRSTKLEDSAMYFCASRTGGDQPQHFGDGTRLSIL.

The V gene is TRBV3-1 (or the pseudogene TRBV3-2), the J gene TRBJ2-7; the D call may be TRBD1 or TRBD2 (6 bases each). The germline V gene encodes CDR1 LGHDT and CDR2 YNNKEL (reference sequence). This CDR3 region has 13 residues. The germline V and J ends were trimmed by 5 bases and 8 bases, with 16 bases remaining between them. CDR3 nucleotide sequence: TGTGCCAGCAGCTTAAAGGGGGGTGCAAAGCAGTACTTC. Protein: CASSLKGGAKQYF.

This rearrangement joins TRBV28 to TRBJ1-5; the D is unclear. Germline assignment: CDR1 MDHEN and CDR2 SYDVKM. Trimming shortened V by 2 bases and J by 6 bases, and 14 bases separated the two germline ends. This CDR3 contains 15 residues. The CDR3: CASSLVGRRSQPQHF. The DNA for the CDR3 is TGTGCCAGCAGTTTAGTAGGGAGGCGGAGTCAGCCCCAGCATTTT.

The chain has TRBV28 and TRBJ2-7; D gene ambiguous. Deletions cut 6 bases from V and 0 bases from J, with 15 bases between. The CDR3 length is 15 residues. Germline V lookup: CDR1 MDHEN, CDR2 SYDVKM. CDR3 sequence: CASSSFRVSSYEQYF. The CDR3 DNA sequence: TGTGCCAGCAGCTCATTCCGGGTTAGCTCCTACGAGCAGTACTTC.

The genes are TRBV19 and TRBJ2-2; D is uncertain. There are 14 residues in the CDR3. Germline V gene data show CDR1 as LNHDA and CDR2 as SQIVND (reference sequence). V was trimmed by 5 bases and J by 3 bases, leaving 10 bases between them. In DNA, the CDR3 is TGTGCCAGTAGTCCAAGGTTTCACACCGGGGAGCTGTTTTTT. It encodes CASSPRFHTGELFF.

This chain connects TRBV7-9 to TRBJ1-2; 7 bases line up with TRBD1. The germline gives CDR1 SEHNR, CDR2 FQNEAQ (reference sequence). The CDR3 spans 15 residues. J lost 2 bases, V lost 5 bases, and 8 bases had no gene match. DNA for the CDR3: TGTGCCAGCAGCGGGACCGGACAGGTCAACTATGGCTACACCTTC. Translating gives CASSGTGQVNYGYTF. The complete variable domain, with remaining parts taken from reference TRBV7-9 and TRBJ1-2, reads DTGVSQNPRHKITKRGQNVTFRCDPISEHNRLYWYRQTLGQGPEFLTYFQNEAQLEKSRLLSDRFSAERPKGSFSTLEIQRTEQGDSAMYLCASSGTGQVNYGYTFGSGTRLTVV.

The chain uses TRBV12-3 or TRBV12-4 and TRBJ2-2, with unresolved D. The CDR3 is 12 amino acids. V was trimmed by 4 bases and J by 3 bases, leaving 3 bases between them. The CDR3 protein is CASSSDTGELFF. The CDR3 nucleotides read TGTGCCAGCAGTTCGGACACCGGGGAGCTGTTTTTT.

CDR3 amino acids: CASSSGQGYSPLHF. The CDR3 bases are TGCGCCAGCAGCTCGGGACAGGGTTATTCACCCCTCCACTTT. The chain carries TRBV5-1 and TRBJ1-6; 9 positions match TRBD1. The CDR3 is made up of 14 amino acids. With V trimmed by 3 bases and J by 8 bases, 3 bases remained unmatched. Germline V gene sequence: CDR1 SGHRS, CDR2 YFSETQ. Drawing the rest from reference TRBV5-1 and TRBJ1-6, the complete variable domain is KAGVTQTPRYLIKTRGQQVTLSCSPISGHRSVSWYQQTPGQGLQFLFEYFSETQRNKGNFPGRFSGRQFSNSRSEMNVSTLELGDSALYLCASSSGQGYSPLHFGNGTRLTVT.

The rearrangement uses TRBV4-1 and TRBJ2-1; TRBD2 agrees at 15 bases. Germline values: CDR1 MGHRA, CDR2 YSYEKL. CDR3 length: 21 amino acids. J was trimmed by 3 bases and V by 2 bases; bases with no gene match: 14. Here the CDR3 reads CASSQKPGLAGGQGFYNEQFF. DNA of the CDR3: TGCGCCAGCAGCCAAAAACCCGGACTAGCGGGGGGGCAGGGATTCTACAATGAGCAGTTCTTC.

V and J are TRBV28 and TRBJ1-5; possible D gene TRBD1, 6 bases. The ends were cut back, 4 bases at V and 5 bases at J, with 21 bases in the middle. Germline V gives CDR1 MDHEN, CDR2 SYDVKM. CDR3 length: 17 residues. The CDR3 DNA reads TGTGCCAGCAGTTATTTTTGGGTGGGCAGGGGCGATCAGCCCCAGCATTTT. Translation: CASSYFWVGRGDQPQHF.

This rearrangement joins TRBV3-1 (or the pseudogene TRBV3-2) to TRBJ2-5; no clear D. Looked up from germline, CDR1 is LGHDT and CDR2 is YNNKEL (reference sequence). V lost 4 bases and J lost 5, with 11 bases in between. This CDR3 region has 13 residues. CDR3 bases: TGTGCCAGCAGCCCCTACGAAGGGGAGACCCAGTACTTC. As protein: CASSPYEGETQYF.

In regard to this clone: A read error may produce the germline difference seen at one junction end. The CDR3 region has the DNA TGTGCTAGCAGCCCGGGGACTGCAAGGGGCTACGAGCAGTACTTC. It encodes CASSPGTARGYEQYF. The J gene is TRBJ2-7, the V gene TRBV7-7, with D possibly matching TRBD2 (6 bases). CDR3 length equals 15 residues. In germline, CDR1 is SSHAT, CDR2 FNYEAQ (reference sequence).

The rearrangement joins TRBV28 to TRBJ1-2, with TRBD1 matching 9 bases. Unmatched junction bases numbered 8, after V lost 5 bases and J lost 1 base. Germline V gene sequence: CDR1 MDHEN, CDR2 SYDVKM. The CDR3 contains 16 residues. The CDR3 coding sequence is TGTGCCAGCAGTCCCCGGACAGGGGACCTTAACTATGGCTACACCTTC. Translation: CASSPRTGDLNYGYTF.

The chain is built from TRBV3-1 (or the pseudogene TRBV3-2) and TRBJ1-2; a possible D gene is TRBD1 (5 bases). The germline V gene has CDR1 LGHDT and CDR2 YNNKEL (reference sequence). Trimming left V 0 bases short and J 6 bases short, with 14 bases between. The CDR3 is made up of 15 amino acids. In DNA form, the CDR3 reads TGTGCCAGCAGCCAAGATCGTGGGCAGGGAGATGGCTACACCTTC. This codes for CASSQDRGQGDGYTF.

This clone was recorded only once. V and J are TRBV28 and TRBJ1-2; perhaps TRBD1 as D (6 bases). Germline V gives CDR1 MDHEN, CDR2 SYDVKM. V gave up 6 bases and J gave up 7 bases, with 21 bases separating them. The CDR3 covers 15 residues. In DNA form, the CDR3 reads TGTGCCAGCAGCATTATCCGTCTCGGACAGACTGGCTACACCTTC. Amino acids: CASSIIRLGQTGYTF.

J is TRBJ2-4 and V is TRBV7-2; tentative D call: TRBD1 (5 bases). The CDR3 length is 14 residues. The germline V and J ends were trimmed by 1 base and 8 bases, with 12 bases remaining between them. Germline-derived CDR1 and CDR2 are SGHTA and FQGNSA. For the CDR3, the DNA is TGTGCCAGCAGCTTAGGGGCGGAAGGGGACATTCAGTACTTC. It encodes CASSLGAEGDIQYF.

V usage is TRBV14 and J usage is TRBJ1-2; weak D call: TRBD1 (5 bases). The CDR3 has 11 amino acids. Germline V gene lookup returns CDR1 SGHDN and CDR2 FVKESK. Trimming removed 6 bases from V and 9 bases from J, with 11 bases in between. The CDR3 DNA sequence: TGTGCCAGCAGTAGGGGATTTCGCTACACCTTC. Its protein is CASSRGFRYTF.

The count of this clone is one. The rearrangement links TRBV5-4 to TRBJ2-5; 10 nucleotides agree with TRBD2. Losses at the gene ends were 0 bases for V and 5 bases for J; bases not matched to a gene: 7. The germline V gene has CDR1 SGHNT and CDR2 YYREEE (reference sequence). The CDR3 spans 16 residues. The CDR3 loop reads CASSLASGGAWETQYF. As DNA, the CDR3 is TGTGCCAGCAGCTTGGCCAGCGGGGGGGCGTGGGAGACCCAGTACTTC.

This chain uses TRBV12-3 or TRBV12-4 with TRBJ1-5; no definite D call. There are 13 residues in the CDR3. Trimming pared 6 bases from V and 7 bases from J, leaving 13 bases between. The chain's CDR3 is CASRLTPGQPQHF. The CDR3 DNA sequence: TGTGCCAGCAGATTAACCCCAGGACAGCCCCAGCATTTT.

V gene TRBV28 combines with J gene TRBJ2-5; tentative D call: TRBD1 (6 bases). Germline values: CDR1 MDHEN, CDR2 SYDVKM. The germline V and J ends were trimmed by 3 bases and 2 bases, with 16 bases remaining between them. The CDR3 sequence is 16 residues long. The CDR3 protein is CASSLRKQGYQETQYF. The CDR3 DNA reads TGTGCCAGCAGTTTGCGTAAACAGGGTTATCAAGAGACCCAGTACTTC.

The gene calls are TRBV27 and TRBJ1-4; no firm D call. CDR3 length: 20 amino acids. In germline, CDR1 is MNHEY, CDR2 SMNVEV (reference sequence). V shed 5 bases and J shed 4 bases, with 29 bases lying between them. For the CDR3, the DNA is TGTGCCAGCAGTCCTACCACTGCTCCCGGCCTCTCAGTTTATAATGAAAAACTGTTTTTT. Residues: CASSPTTAPGLSVYNEKLFF.

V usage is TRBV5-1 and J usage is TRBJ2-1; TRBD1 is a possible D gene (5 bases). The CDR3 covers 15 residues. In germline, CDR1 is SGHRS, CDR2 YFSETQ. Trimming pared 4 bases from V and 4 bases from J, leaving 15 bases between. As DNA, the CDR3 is TGCGCCAGCAGCCTACAGGTGCCCCTATACAATGAGCAGTTCTTC. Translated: CASSLQVPLYNEQFF.

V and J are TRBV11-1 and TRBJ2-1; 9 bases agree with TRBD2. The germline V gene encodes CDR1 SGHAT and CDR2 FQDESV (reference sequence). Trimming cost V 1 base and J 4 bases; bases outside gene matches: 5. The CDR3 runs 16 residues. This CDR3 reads CASSLEASGAYNEQFF. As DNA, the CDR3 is TGTGCCAGCAGCTTAGAGGCTAGCGGGGCGTACAATGAGCAGTTCTTC.

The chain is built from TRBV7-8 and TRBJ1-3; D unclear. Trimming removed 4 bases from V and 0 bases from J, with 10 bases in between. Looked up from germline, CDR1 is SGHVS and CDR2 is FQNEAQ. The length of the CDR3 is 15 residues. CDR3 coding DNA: TGTGCCAGCAGCTCCGTCTATTACTCTGGAAACACCATATATTTT. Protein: CASSSVYYSGNTIYF.

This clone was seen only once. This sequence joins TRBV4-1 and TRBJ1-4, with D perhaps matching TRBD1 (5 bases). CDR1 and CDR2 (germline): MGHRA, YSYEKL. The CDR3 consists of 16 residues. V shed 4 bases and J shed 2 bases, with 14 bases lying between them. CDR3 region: CASSPIRGGTNEKLFF. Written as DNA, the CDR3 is TGCGCCAGCAGCCCCATCCGGGGCGGGACTAATGAAAAACTGTTTTTT.

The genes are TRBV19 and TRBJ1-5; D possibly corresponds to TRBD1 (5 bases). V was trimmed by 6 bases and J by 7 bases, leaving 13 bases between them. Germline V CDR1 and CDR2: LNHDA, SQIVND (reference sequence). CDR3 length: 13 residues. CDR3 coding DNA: TGTGCCAGTAGACAGGCCCAGGGACAGCCCCAGCATTTT. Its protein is CASRQAQGQPQHF.

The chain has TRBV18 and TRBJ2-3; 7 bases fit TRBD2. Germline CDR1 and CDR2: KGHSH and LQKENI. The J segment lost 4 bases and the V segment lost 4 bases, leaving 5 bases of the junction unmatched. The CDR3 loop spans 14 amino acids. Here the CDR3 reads CASSLGLGSDTQYF. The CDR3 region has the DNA TGTGCCAGCTCACTTGGACTAGGGTCAGATACGCAGTATTTT.

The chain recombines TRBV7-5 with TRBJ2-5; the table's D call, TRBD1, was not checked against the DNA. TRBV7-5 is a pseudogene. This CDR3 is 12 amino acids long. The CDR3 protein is CARTKGRMTQYF. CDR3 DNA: TGTGCCAGAACCAAGGGGCGGATGACCCAGTACTTC.

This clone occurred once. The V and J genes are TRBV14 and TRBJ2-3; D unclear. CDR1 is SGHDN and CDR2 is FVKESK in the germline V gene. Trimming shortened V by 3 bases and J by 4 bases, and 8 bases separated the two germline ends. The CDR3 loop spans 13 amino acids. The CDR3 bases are TGTGCCAGCAGCCAGGGTGGGGCAGATACGCAGTATTTT. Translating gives CASSQGGADTQYF.

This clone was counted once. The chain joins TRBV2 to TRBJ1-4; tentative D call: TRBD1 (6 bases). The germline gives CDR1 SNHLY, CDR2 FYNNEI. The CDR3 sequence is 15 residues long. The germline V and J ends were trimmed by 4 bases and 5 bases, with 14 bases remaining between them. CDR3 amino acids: CASSAGPGENEKLFF. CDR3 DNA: TGTGCCAGCAGTGCTGGGCCAGGGGAGAATGAAAAACTGTTTTTT. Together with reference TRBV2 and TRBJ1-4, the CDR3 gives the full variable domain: EPEVTQTPSHQVTQMGQEVILRCVPISNHLYFYWYRQILGQKVEFLVSFYNNEISEKSEIFDDQFSVERPDGSNFTLKIRSTKLEDSAMYFCASSAGPGENEKLFFGSGTQLSVL.

The CDR3: CASSVDRGHGYTF. In nucleotides, the CDR3 is TGTGCCAGCAGCGTAGACAGGGGGCATGGCTACACCTTC. The chain combines TRBV9 with TRBJ1-2; 9 nucleotides agree with TRBD1. Unmatched junction bases numbered 0, after V lost 0 bases and J lost 6 bases. In germline, CDR1 is SGDLS, CDR2 YYNGEE. This CDR3 has 13 residues. The full variable domain, its missing parts supplied by reference TRBV9 and TRBJ1-2, is DSGVTQTPKHLITATGQRVTLRCSPRSGDLSVYWYQQSLDQGLQFLIQYYNGEERAKGNILERFSAQQFPDLHSELNLSSLELGDSALYFCASSVDRGHGYTFGSGTRLTVV.